This record concerns one T cell receptor beta chain sequence. The sample originates from a study of Graves' ophthalmopathy and Graves' hyperthyroidism. This CDR3 contains 14 residues. With 3 bases clipped from V and 2 bases from J, the junction kept 4 bases outside the gene matches. CDR1 and CDR2 (germline): SGHAT, FQNNGV. Using RNA transcripts, the TCR beta CDR3 regions were amplified. Investigators did first-round RT-PCR with HTBI primers, then second-round multiplex PCR. Via MiXCR, TCRdb re-called the multiplex PCR reads, giving one row per CDR3 protein. The table shows about 620,000 distinct CDR3 sequences, with about 20% occurring only once. Researchers classed hyperthyroidism as stable given no ophthalmopathy within 18 months of follow-up. Certain patients, namely those with other autoimmune diseases, uncontrolled infections, pregnancy or lactation, were excluded. Orbital computed tomography, together with clinical symptoms, serum thyroxine, TRAb and thyroid ultrasound, was used for diagnosis.

The chain is built from TRBV11-2 and TRBJ2-7; 7 bases map to TRBD2. This clonotype was sampled from a woman aged 18-29 years with stable Graves' hyperthyroidism. Some clones in this sample may be carry-over from other donors' samples. Sequenced material: peripheral blood. The CDR3 sequence: CASSFGGTPYEQYF. CDR3 DNA: TGTGCCAGCAGCTTCGGGGGGACGCCCTACGAGCAGTACTTC. Filled out from reference TRBV11-2 and TRBJ2-7, the complete variable domain reads EAGVAQSPRYKIIEKRQSVAFWCNPISGHATLYWYQQILGQGPKLLIQFQNNGVVDDSQLPKDRFSAERLKGVDSTLKIQPAKLEDSAVYLCASSFGGTPYEQYFGPGTRLTVT.